This TCR beta chain was documented in a study of blood T cell repertoires in COVID-19. The wider study: Samples representing acute and convalescent COVID-19 were sourced from the United States, Italy and Spain. PBMCs, B-cell-depleted T cells, or T cells provided the cDNA or gDNA that made up the material.

Source study methods: For nucleated cells, counts were estimated from reference gene primer amplification. TCRdb's table, derived via immunoSEQ multiplex PCR, lists solely in-frame clones and lacks some. D and trimming were read from the DNA, whereas the V and J calls and clone size are those reported in that table. The table includes some 390,000 clones, around 91% detected once. V lost 2 bases to trimming and J lost 7 bases; unmatched junction nucleotides: 7. Germline V gene lookup returns CDR1 KGHDR and CDR2 SFDVKD. The length of the CDR3 is 16 residues. The V call is TRBV24-1, the J call TRBJ1-5, with 10 nucleotides matching TRBD1. The source of this sequence is a woman in her thirties or forties with COVID-19, enrolled during active disease. The sample taken for sequencing was peripheral blood. The CDR3: CATSDSDRGSGQPQHF. CDR3 DNA: TGTGCCACCAGTGATTCGGACAGGGGGTCAGGACAGCCCCAGCATTTT.